These 21 T cell receptor beta chains came from one sample sequenced in a study of blood T cells in healthy people across ages. A second roughly 7 to 11 cycle PCR used barcoded and J-beta primers. TCRdb itself ran the 5' RACE reads through MiXCR, one entry per CDR3 protein. This sample has roughly 1,500,000 distinct CDR3 sequences; around 36% occur once, and the top ten carry approximately 10%. The source material was blood. The receptors originated from a woman in her twenties or thirties in good health.

The chain carries TRBV5-6 and TRBJ2-3; D not resolved. V was pared by 1 base and J by 4 bases, with 10 bases between. There are 14 residues in the CDR3. In germline, CDR1 is SGHDT, CDR2 YYEEEE. Here the CDR3 reads CASSLYYRADTQYF. The CDR3, as DNA: TGTGCCAGCAGCTTGTACTACCGGGCAGATACGCAGTATTTT.

A few counts support this clonotype. The chain links TRBV6-6 to TRBJ2-5; 11 nucleotides align to TRBD2. Per germline, CDR1 MNHNY and CDR2 SVGAGI (reference sequence). This CDR3 spans 15 amino acids. Trimming removed 7 bases from V and 5 bases from J; junction bases left unmatched: 9. The CDR3 DNA follows: TGTGCCAGCAAAAACCCGACTAGCGGGGTCGAGACCCAGTACTTC. It yields the protein CASKNPTSGVETQYF.

The genes are TRBV6-6 and TRBJ2-7; 8 bases fit TRBD2. J lost 10 bases, V lost 0 bases, and 2 bases had no gene match. This CDR3 is built from 12 residues. Germline V CDR1 and CDR2: MNHNY, SVGAGI (reference sequence). For the CDR3, the DNA is TGTGCCAGCAGTTACTCGCTAGCGGGCCAGTACTTC. Its translation is CASSYSLAGQYF.

This chain joins TRBV30 and TRBJ2-7, with a tentative D call TRBD2 (5 bases). Germline CDR1 and CDR2: GTSNPN and SVGIG (reference sequence). V gave up 0 bases and J gave up 3 bases, with 12 bases separating them. The CDR3 is 14 residues long. The CDR3 bases are TGTGCCTGGAGTGTATCCCCGGGATACTACGAGCAGTACTTC. Amino acid sequence: CAWSVSPGYYEQYF.

This clonotype appeared many times. The chain joins TRBV5-1 to TRBJ2-2, with 8 bases fitting TRBD1. CDR1 SGHRS and CDR2 YFSETQ come from the germline V gene. With 4 bases clipped from V and 0 bases from J, the junction kept 5 bases outside the gene matches. This CDR3 is built from 16 residues. The CDR3 nucleotides read TGCGCCAGCAGCCAGGGGGCCAGTGCGAACACCGGGGAGCTGTTTTTT. This encodes CASSQGASANTGELFF.

The V call is TRBV5-1, the J call TRBJ2-3, with D uncertain. Germline V gene lookup returns CDR1 SGHRS and CDR2 YFSETQ. Trimming took 0 bases from V and 2 from J, leaving 13 bases between them. CDR3 length: 16 residues. This CDR3 reads CASSLVLVRPTDTQYF. The DNA of the CDR3 is TGCGCCAGCAGCTTGGTTCTAGTACGCCCCACAGATACGCAGTATTTT.

V is TRBV20-1 and J is TRBJ2-5; the match to TRBD2 covers 7 bases. The CDR3 sequence is 13 residues long. The germline CDR1 and CDR2 sequences are DFQATT and SNEGSKA (reference sequence). V was pared by 3 bases and J by 5 bases, with 6 bases of the junction left unmatched. CDR3 nucleotides: TGCAGTGCTAGGGGGACTACCAGTGAGACCCAGTACTTC. Its protein product is CSARGTTSETQYF.

A word on this clonotype: The junction departs from the called germline gene at one end, perhaps through a read error. The V gene is TRBV29-1, the J gene TRBJ1-1; 8 nucleotides align to TRBD1. The CDR3 sequence is 17 residues long. Germline loops: CDR1 SQVTM, CDR2 ANQGSEA. DNA of the CDR3: TGCAGCGTTGCCGGTGGACAGGGTAGGAGATTGAAGACTGAAGCTTTCTTT. It specifies CSVAGGQGRRLKTEAFF.

The chain employs TRBV7-9 and TRBJ2-7; TRBD2 aligns across 14 bases. V gave up 4 bases and J gave up 2 bases; unmatched junction bases: 7. Germline V gives CDR1 SEHNR, CDR2 FQNEAQ (reference sequence). This CDR3 region has 17 residues. The DNA of the CDR3 is TGTGCCAGCAGCTACGGGACTAGCGGGGGTCACCCCTACGAGCAGTACTTC. Its protein is CASSYGTSGGHPYEQYF.

There are a few counts of this clonotype. The genes are TRBV6-1 and TRBJ1-5; unclear D gene. The CDR3 is made up of 15 amino acids. V was clipped by 2 bases and J by 7 bases, with 15 bases between them. The germline V gene has CDR1 MNHNS and CDR2 SASEGT. CDR3 DNA: TGTGCCAGCAGTGAATCTAGGGCAGGACGACAGCCCCAGCATTTT. Amino acid sequence: CASSESRAGRQPQHF.

A few counts support this clonotype. This chain joins TRBV29-1 and TRBJ1-4; tentative D call: TRBD1 (5 bases). The germline V and J ends were trimmed by 5 bases and 4 bases, with 14 bases remaining between them. CDR3 length: 14 residues. Looked up from germline, CDR1 is SQVTM and CDR2 is ANQGSEA. The CDR3 DNA follows: TGCAGCGTTTATGGGACGGACTTTAATGAAAAACTGTTTTTT. Amino acid sequence: CSVYGTDFNEKLFF. Supplemented by reference TRBV29-1 and TRBJ1-4, the full variable domain reads SAVISQKPSRDICQRGTSLTIQCQVDSQVTMMFWYRQQPGQSLTLIATANQGSEATYESGFVIDKFPISRPNLTFSTLTVSNMSPEDSSIYLCSVYGTDFNEKLFFGSGTQLSVL.

As to this clonotype: A much larger clone differs from this one at a single base, so this may be a read error. This chain uses TRBV7-3 with TRBJ2-7; D may be TRBD1 (6 bases). The germline V and J ends were trimmed by 8 bases and 6 bases, with 17 bases remaining between them. Germline V lookup: CDR1 SGHTA, CDR2 FQGTGA. The CDR3 spans 13 residues. The CDR3: CASGVAQGREQYF. DNA of the CDR3: TGTGCCAGCGGAGTAGCACAGGGACGCGAGCAGTACTTC. The variable domain in full, with the rest retrieved from reference TRBV7-3 and TRBJ2-7, is GAGVSQTPSNKVTEKGKYVELRCDPISGHTALYWYRQSLGQGPEFLIYFQGTGAADDSGLPNDRFFAVRPEGSVSTLKIQRTERGDSAVYLCASGVAQGREQYFGPGTRLTVT.

This clonotype was detected only a few times. The chain recombines TRBV20-1 with TRBJ2-5; perhaps D is TRBD1 or TRBD2 (5 bases each). The CDR3 runs 15 residues. Germline V gene sequence: CDR1 DFQATT, CDR2 SNEGSKA (reference sequence). V lost 1 base, J lost 7 bases, and 19 bases lay in between. The CDR3 DNA sequence: TGCAGTGCTAGAGGAGGGGAAACAAACGGGGCGACCCAGTACTTC. This gives the protein CSARGGETNGATQYF.

This clonotype was seen only a few times. The chain employs TRBV7-9 and TRBJ2-5; 7 positions match TRBD1. The V gene end was trimmed by 6 bases and the J gene end by 5 bases; junction bases not matched to a gene: 12. The length of the CDR3 is 15 residues. Germline CDR1 reads SEHNR; CDR2 reads FQNEAQ (reference sequence). The CDR3 nucleotides read TGTGCCAGCAGTCCAACGGGGACAGCCGGCGAGACCCAGTACTTC. This codes for CASSPTGTAGETQYF.

Notes on this clonotype: An end of the junction differs from the germline gene, which may be a read error. This chain links TRBV11-2 with TRBJ2-5; no firm D call. Germline CDR1 and CDR2: SGHAT and FQNNGV. CDR3 length: 12 residues. The CDR3 DNA is TGTGCCAGCGGCTTAGAGGCAGTCCTAAAATACTTC. Amino acids: CASGLEAVLKYF.

Remarks on this clonotype: This may stem from a read error, because a much larger clone lies one nucleotide away. The chain uses TRBV7-3 and TRBJ2-7; 7 bases map to TRBD1. The germline V gene encodes CDR1 SGHTA and CDR2 FQGTGA. The CDR3 is 14 residues long. CDR3 protein: CSSSLDRRTYEQYF. The CDR3 DNA follows: TGTTCCAGCAGCCTGGACAGGCGCACCTACGAGCAGTACTTC.

This clonotype was observed a few times. One end of the junction fails to match germline, which may point to a read error. The chain recombines TRBV3-1 with TRBJ2-7, with TRBD2 matching over 8 bases. Germline CDR1 reads LGHDT; CDR2 reads YNNKEL (reference sequence). This CDR3 is 13 amino acids long. In DNA, the CDR3 is TGTGCCGGCAGCCGGGCGGGGGGCTACGAGCAGTACTTC. This codes for CAGSRAGGYEQYF.

V gene TRBV4-1 combines with J gene TRBJ1-4; 7 bases map to TRBD1. This CDR3 comprises 16 residues. V trimming: 0 bases; J trimming: 3 bases; junction bases outside the gene matches: 4. Germline V gene data show CDR1 as MGHRA and CDR2 as YSYEKL. DNA of the CDR3: TGCGCCAGCAGCCAAGAAAGGACAGGACCTAATGAAAAACTGTTTTTT. This gives the protein CASSQERTGPNEKLFF.

CDR3 sequence: CASSPRPLGYNEQFF. CDR3 bases: TGTGCCAGCAGCCCTCGGCCTCTTGGTTACAATGAGCAGTTCTTC. The chain has TRBV7-3 and TRBJ2-1; unclear D gene. Germline CDR1 reads SGHTA; CDR2 reads FQGTGA. This CDR3 spans 15 amino acids. V was cut by 5 bases and J by 4 bases, with 15 bases left in between.

V is TRBV29-1 and J is TRBJ1-4; D unclear. Trimming removed 0 bases at V and 0 bases at J, with 8 bases between. This CDR3 has 15 amino acids. Germline V gene lookup returns CDR1 SQVTM and CDR2 ANQGSEA. The CDR3, as DNA: TGCAGCGTTGAAGATCTCGGTACAACTAATGAAAAACTGTTTTTT. Encoded protein: CSVEDLGTTNEKLFF.

This rearrangement joins TRBV20-1 to TRBJ2-5, with TRBD2 identical over 8 bases. This CDR3 is built from 15 residues. The junction had 7 bases not matched to a gene; V was cut back by 2 bases and J by 2 bases. Germline CDR1 and CDR2: DFQATT and SNEGSKA (reference sequence). This CDR3 is CSARLYKREQETQYF. The CDR3 DNA follows: TGCAGTGCTAGACTTTACAAGCGGGAGCAAGAGACCCAGTACTTC.